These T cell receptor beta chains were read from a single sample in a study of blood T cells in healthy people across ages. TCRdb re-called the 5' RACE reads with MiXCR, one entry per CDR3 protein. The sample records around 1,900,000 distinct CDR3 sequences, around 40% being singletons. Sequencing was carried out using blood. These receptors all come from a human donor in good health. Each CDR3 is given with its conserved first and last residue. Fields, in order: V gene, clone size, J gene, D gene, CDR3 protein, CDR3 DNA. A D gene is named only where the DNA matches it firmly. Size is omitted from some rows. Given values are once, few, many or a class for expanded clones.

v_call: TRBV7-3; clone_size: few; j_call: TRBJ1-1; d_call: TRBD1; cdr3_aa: CASSLTGTGEAFF; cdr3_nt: TGTGCCAGCAGCTTAACAGGGACAGGGGAGGCTTTCTTT
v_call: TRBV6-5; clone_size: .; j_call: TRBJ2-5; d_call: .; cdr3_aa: CASSPFGGQETQYF; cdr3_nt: TGTGCCAGCAGCCCATTTGGGGGCCAAGAGACCCAGTACTTC
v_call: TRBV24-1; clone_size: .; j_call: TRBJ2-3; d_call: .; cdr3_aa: CATSDLYRRDTQYF; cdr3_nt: TGTGCCACCAGTGATTTATACCGGAGAGATACGCAGTATTTT
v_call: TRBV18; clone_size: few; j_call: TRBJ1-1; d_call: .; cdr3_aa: CASSPRARQMNTEAFF; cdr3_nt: TGTGCCAGCTCACCTCGGGCTCGGCAGATGAACACTGAAGCTTTCTTT
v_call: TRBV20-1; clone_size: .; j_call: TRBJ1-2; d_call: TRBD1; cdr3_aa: CSALDRGVSGYTF; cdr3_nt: TGCAGTGCTTTGGACAGGGGGGTGTCTGGCTACACCTTC
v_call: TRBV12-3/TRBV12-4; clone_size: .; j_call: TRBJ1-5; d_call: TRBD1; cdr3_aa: CASSTRTGVQPQHF; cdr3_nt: TGTGCCAGCAGTACCCGGACAGGGGTTCAGCCCCAGCATTTT
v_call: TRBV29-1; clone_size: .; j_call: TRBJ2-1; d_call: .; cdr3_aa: CSVDTTGTQYNEQFF; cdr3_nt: TGCAGCGTTGACACTACCGGGACACAATACAATGAGCAGTTCTTC
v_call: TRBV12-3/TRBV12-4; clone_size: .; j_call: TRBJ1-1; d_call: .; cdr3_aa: CASIHQGTEAFF; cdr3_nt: TGTGCCAGCATTCACCAGGGCACTGAAGCTTTCTTT
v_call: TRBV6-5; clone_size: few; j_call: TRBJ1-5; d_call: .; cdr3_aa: CASSYGRQAQPQHF; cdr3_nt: TGTGCCAGCAGTTACGGCAGGCAGGCTCAGCCCCAGCATTTT
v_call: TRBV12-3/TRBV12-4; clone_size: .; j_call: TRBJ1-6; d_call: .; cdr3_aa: CASSFGGDGSPLHF; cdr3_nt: TGTGCCAGCAGTTTTGGGGGAGATGGTTCACCCCTCCACTTT